This TCR beta chain is drawn from a study of blood T cell repertoires in COVID-19. Study background: PBMCs, B-cell-depleted T cells, or T cells were the source of the cDNA or gDNA that made up the material.

In the original processing: It was from reference gene primer amplification that nucleated cell counts were estimated. The method was immunoSEQ multiplex PCR; TCRdb's version includes in-frame clones alone and lacks a portion of them. The DNA was the basis for D and trimming; V, J and clone size are from that table. The sample lists approximately 92,000 clones, roughly 87% occurring once. Patients in Seattle were enrolled during active infection, then followed longitudinally. CDR3 length equals 15 residues. The germline V and J ends were trimmed by 2 bases and 7 bases, with 12 bases remaining between them. CDR1 and CDR2 (germline): KGHSH, LQKENI.

Sequencing was performed on peripheral blood. The gene calls are TRBV18 and TRBJ1-6; D ambiguous. This clonotype was obtained from a woman aged 55-70 years with COVID-19, enrolled during active disease. Here the CDR3 reads CASSPEVSWNSPLHF. Here the CDR3 DNA reads TGTGCCAGCTCACCAGAGGTTTCTTGGAATTCACCCCTCCACTTT.